This T cell receptor (beta chain) was captured by sequencing in a study of blood T cell repertoires in COVID-19. On the study more broadly: Material from acute and convalescent COVID-19 was sourced from the United States, Italy and Spain. The cDNA or gDNA used as material had been derived from T cells, B-cell-depleted T cells, or PBMCs.

Under the authors' procedure: Amplification from reference gene primers served as the basis for estimated nucleated cell counts. The assay was immunoSEQ multiplex PCR, and TCRdb's table has in-frame clones only and misses some. V and J calls and clone size follow that table, whereas D and trimming were derived from the DNA. The sample has approximately 290,000 clones, roughly 90% seen once. This CDR3 region has 15 residues. Trimming at V came to 9 bases and at J to 5 bases, leaving 12 bases not matched to a gene. Germline V gives CDR1 KGHDR, CDR2 SFDVKD. Participants were aged about 18 to 95 years, lived in about 26 US areas, and enrolled virtually.

This clonotype was sampled from a woman under 30 with acute COVID-19. The chain joins TRBV24-1 to TRBJ2-1; 7 nucleotides agree with TRBD2. Source material: PBMCs or T cells enriched from blood (not recorded which). As DNA, the CDR3 is TGTGCCACCTCGATGGGAGGGCGGAACGACAATGAGCAGTTCTTC. Protein sequence: CATSMGGRNDNEQFF.